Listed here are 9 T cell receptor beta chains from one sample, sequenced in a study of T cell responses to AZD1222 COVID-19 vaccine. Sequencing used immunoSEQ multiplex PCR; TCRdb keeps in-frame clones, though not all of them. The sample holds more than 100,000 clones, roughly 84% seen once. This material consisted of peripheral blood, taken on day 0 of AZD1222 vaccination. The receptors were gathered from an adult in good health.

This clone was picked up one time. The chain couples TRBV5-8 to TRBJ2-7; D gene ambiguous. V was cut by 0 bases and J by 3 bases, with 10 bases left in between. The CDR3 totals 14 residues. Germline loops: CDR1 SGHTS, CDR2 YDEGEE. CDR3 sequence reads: CASSLGTQDYEQYF. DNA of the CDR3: TGTGCCAGCAGCTTGGGGACCCAAGACTACGAGCAGTACTTC.

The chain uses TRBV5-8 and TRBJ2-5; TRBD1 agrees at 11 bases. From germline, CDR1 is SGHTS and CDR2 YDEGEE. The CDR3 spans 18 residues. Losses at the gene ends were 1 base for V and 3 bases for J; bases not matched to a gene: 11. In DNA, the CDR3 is TGTGCCAGCAGCTTGAATCTACGCGGGACAGGGGGGGAAGAGACCCAGTACTTC. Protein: CASSLNLRGTGGEETQYF.

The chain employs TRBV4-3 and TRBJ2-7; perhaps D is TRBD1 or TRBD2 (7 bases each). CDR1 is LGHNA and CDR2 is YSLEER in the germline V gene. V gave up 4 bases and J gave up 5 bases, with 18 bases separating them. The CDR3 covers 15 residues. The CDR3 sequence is CASSPAGGGKNEQYF. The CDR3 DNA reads TGCGCCAGCAGCCCCGCAGGGGGGGGGAAAAACGAGCAGTACTTC.

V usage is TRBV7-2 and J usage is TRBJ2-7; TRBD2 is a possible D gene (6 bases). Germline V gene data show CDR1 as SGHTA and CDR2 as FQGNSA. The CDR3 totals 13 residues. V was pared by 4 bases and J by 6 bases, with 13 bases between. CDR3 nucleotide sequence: TGTGCCAGCAGCTGGGGAGGTGGGGGCGAGCAGTACTTC. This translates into CASSWGGGGEQYF.

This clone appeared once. CDR3 loop: CASSLARTGTERNQPQHF. CDR3 bases: TGTGCCAGCAGCTTAGCCCGAACCGGGACAGAACGTAATCAGCCCCAGCATTTT. The V call is TRBV7-9, the J call TRBJ1-5; 7 nucleotides align to TRBD1. The CDR3 loop spans 18 amino acids. The germline V gene has CDR1 SEHNR and CDR2 FQNEAQ (reference sequence). The V segment lost 0 bases and the J segment 4 bases; nucleotides outside the gene matches: 12.

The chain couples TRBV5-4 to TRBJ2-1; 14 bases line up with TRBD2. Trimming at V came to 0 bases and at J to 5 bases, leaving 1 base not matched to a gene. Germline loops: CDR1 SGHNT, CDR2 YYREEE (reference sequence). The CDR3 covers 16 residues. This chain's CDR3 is CASSLGLAGGDNEQFF. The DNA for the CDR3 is TGTGCCAGCAGCTTGGGACTAGCGGGGGGGGACAATGAGCAGTTCTTC. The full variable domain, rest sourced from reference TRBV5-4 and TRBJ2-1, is ETGVTQSPTHLIKTRGQQVTLRCSSQSGHNTVSWYQQALGQGPQFIFQYYREEENGRGNFPPRFSGLQFPNYSSELNVNALELDDSALYLCASSLGLAGGDNEQFFGPGTRLTVL.

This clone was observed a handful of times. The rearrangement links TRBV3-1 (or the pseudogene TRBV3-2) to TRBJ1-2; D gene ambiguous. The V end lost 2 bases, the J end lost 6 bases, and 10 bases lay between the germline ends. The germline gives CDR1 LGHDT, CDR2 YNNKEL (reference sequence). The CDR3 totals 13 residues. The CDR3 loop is CASSQYGRDGYTF. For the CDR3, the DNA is TGTGCCAGCAGCCAATATGGCCGGGATGGCTACACCTTC.

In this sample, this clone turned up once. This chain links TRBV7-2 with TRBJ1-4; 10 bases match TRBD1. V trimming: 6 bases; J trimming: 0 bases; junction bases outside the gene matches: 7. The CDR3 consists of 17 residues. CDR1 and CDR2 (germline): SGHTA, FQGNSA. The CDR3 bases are TGTGCCAGCAGTTGGGACAGGGGATCTACAACTAATGAAAAACTGTTTTTT. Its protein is CASSWDRGSTTNEKLFF.

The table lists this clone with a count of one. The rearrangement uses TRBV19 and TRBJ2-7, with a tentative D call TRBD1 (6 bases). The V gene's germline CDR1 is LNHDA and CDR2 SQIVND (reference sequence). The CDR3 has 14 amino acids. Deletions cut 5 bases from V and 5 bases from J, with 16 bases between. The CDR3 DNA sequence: TGTGCCAGTAGTCCCCGGGGCAGGGGTGACGAGCAGTACTTC. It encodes CASSPRGRGDEQYF.